These 17 T cell receptor beta chains originate from one sample sequenced in a study of T cell responses to AZD1222 COVID-19 vaccine. TCRdb's copy holds only in-frame clones and misses some; the assay was immunoSEQ multiplex PCR. This table has roughly 180,000 clones, 85% to 90% appearing once. Here the sequenced sample was peripheral blood, taken on day 0 of AZD1222 vaccination. These receptors were collected from an adult in good health.

V and J are TRBV5-1 and TRBJ2-1; the match to TRBD2 covers 11 bases. V lost 4 bases, J lost 2 bases, and 2 bases stayed unmatched. The CDR3 consists of 15 residues. CDR1 SGHRS and CDR2 YFSETQ come from the germline V gene. The CDR3 is CASSPSGGPYNEQFF. In DNA, the CDR3 is TGCGCCAGCAGCCCTAGCGGGGGGCCCTACAATGAGCAGTTCTTC.

V usage is TRBV10-3 and J usage is TRBJ2-2, with 7 bases lining up with TRBD1. V lost 2 bases and J lost 5; bases outside the gene matches: 2. CDR1 is ENHRY and CDR2 is SYGVKD in the germline V gene. The length of the CDR3 is 14 residues. CDR3 residues: CAISEGTETGELFF. CDR3 sequence (DNA): TGTGCCATCAGTGAGGGGACAGAGACCGGGGAGCTGTTTTTT.

This chain links TRBV2 with TRBJ1-6; no clear D gene. This CDR3 is built from 9 residues. V was shortened by 5 bases and J by 11 bases, with 1 base between the two germline ends. Germline values: CDR1 SNHLY, CDR2 FYNNEI. CDR3 sequence: CASSPPLHF. CDR3 nucleotide sequence: TGTGCCAGCAGTCCACCCCTCCACTTT.

The chain has TRBV5-6 and TRBJ2-5; D call uncertain. V shed 0 bases and J shed 2 bases, with 8 bases lying between them. From germline, CDR1 is SGHDT and CDR2 YYEEEE. The CDR3 runs to 14 residues. The CDR3, as DNA: TGTGCCAGCAGCTTGGCTGGCAGACAAGAGACCCAGTACTTC. Protein: CASSLAGRQETQYF.

This clone was seen a few times. This chain connects TRBV19 to TRBJ1-4; D is unclear. The germline gives CDR1 LNHDA, CDR2 SQIVND (reference sequence). This CDR3 comprises 13 residues. Trimming took off 1 base at V and 7 bases at J, with 7 bases between the two ends. CDR3 DNA sequence: TGTGCCAGTAGTATAGGTCCCATTGAAAAACTGTTTTTT. Translated, it gives CASSIGPIEKLFF.

The chain uses TRBV5-1 and TRBJ1-4, with D tentatively TRBD1 (6 bases). This CDR3 has 13 residues. The germline V gene encodes CDR1 SGHRS and CDR2 YFSETQ. V dropped 4 bases and J dropped 7 bases, with 11 bases sitting between them. The CDR3 DNA reads as TGCGCCAGCAGCGCCGGGACACGTGAAAAACTGTTTTTT. The encoded protein is CASSAGTREKLFF.

The J gene is TRBJ2-7, the V gene TRBV7-2; 7 bases match TRBD1. The CDR3 extends over 16 amino acids. Germline V gene data show CDR1 as SGHTA and CDR2 as FQGNSA. V was pared by 4 bases and J by 3 bases, with 12 bases of the junction left unmatched. CDR3 amino acids: CASSSPVPGQSYEQYF. As DNA, the CDR3 is TGTGCCAGCAGCTCCCCTGTGCCGGGACAGAGCTACGAGCAGTACTTC.

V is TRBV28 and J is TRBJ1-5, with D hard to call. Per germline, CDR1 MDHEN and CDR2 SYDVKM. Trimming took 3 bases from V and 8 from J, leaving 2 bases between them. There are 10 residues in the CDR3. CDR3 bases: TGTGCCAGCAGTTTTAAGCCCCAGCATTTT. Translated, it gives CASSFKPQHF.

This sequence joins TRBV9 and TRBJ1-3; D might be TRBD1 (5 bases). V was trimmed by 0 bases and J by 2 bases, leaving 21 bases between them. Germline V gene data show CDR1 as SGDLS and CDR2 as YYNGEE. The CDR3 is 19 amino acids. CDR3 in DNA: TGTGCCAGCAGCGTAGGAGGGGCGGTGGGACTGCGACCTGGAAACACCATATATTTT. It codes for CASSVGGAVGLRPGNTIYF.

The genes are TRBV11-2 and TRBJ2-7, with a possible D match to TRBD1 (6 bases). Per the germline V gene, CDR1 is SGHAT and CDR2 is FQNNGV. Trimming took off 0 bases at V and 2 bases at J, with 8 bases between the two ends. This CDR3 has 14 amino acids. The CDR3, as DNA: TGTGCCAGCAGCTTAGATGACAGGACCTACGAGCAGTACGTC. Its translation is CASSLDDRTYEQYV.

This clone showed up just once. This CDR3 is CASSLDPNYGYTF. In DNA, the CDR3 is TGTGCCAGCAGCTTGGACCCTAACTATGGCTACACCTTC. This chain connects TRBV5-6 to TRBJ1-2; unclear D gene. V was clipped by 0 bases and J by 0 bases, with 3 bases between them. Germline V gene data show CDR1 as SGHDT and CDR2 as YYEEEE. The CDR3 contains 13 residues.

The V gene is TRBV6-5, the J gene TRBJ1-5; D is ambiguous. Germline V CDR1 and CDR2: MNHEY, SVGAGI. V lost 2 bases and J lost 5, with 10 bases in between. The CDR3 runs to 14 residues. CDR3 protein: CASSYRVGYQPQHF. Here the CDR3 DNA reads TGTGCCAGCAGTTACAGGGTAGGGTATCAGCCCCAGCATTTT.

The V and J genes are TRBV6-6 and TRBJ2-3, with a possible D match to TRBD1 (7 bases). Germline V lookup: CDR1 MNHNY, CDR2 SVGAGI (reference sequence). V lost 7 bases to trimming and J lost 4 bases, with 15 bases between them. CDR3 length: 14 residues. The CDR3, as DNA: TGTGCCAGCAAGTCGGAGGGGGCTTCAGATACGCAGTATTTT. Translated, it gives CASKSEGASDTQYF.

J is TRBJ1-1 and V is TRBV5-3; D remains unclear. TRBV5-3 is an ORF, with its function uncertain. The V gene lost 3 bases and the J gene lost 4 bases, with 19 bases spanning the gap. This CDR3 comprises 16 residues. The chain's CDR3 is CARSCHDPCSGTEAFF. The CDR3, as DNA: TGTGCCAGAAGCTGTCACGACCCGTGTTCGGGCACTGAAGCTTTCTTT.

The V gene is TRBV7-8, the J gene TRBJ2-1; TRBD2 agrees at 11 bases. The junction had 6 bases not matched to a gene; V was cut back by 5 bases and J by 0 bases. Looked up from germline, CDR1 is SGHVS and CDR2 is FQNEAQ. This CDR3 region has 17 residues. The CDR3 sequence: CASSLLAGGSSYNEQFF. CDR3 DNA sequence: TGTGCCAGCAGCCTATTAGCGGGGGGGAGCTCCTACAATGAGCAGTTCTTC.

This chain connects TRBV7-2 to TRBJ2-3, with D perhaps TRBD2 (5 bases). V was pared by 6 bases and J by 2 bases, with 15 bases between. Germline V gene sequence: CDR1 SGHTA, CDR2 FQGNSA. CDR3 length: 15 residues. CDR3: CASSSLGIYTDTQYF. For the CDR3, the DNA is TGTGCCAGCAGTTCCCTCGGGATCTACACAGATACGCAGTATTTT.

This clone was counted once. V usage is TRBV10-3 and J usage is TRBJ1-2; D remains ambiguous. Germline CDR1 and CDR2: ENHRY and SYGVKD. The V gene lost 4 bases and the J gene lost 0 bases, with 9 bases spanning the gap. The CDR3 totals 14 residues. The CDR3 loop is CAISVVRANYGYTF. DNA for the CDR3: TGTGCCATCAGTGTAGTTCGGGCTAACTATGGCTACACCTTC.